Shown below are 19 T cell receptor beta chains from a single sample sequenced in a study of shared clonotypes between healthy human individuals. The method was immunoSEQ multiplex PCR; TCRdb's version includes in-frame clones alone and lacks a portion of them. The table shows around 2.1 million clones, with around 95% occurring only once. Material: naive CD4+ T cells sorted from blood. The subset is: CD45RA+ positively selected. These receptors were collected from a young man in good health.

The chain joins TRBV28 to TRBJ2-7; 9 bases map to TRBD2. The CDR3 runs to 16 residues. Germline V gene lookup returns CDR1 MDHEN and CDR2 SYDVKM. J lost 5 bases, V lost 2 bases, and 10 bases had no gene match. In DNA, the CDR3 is TGTGCCAGCAGTTTACCAAGGCGGGGGGGCCGCCACGAGCAGTACTTC. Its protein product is CASSLPRRGGRHEQYF. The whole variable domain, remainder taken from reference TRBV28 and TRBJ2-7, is DVKVTQSSRYLVKRTGEKVFLECVQDMDHENMFWYRQDPGLGLRLIYFSYDVKMKEKGDIPEGYSVSREKKERFSLILESASTNQTSMYLCASSLPRRGGRHEQYFGPGTRLTVT.

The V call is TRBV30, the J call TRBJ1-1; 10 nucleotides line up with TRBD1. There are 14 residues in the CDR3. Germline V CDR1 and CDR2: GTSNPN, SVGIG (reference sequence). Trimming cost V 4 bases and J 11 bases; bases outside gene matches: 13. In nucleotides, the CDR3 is TGTGCCTGGACAGGGTTTCTCGGGACAGGGGACGCTTTCTTT. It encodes CAWTGFLGTGDAFF.

The CDR3 DNA sequence: TGTGCCAGCAGAGAGCAGGGGTACGAGCAGTACTTC. As protein: CASREQGYEQYF. This chain uses TRBV2 with TRBJ2-7; tentatively, D is TRBD1 (6 bases). The CDR3 sequence is 12 residues long. V lost 6 bases and J 4 bases, leaving 10 bases between the germline ends. Looked up from germline, CDR1 is SNHLY and CDR2 is FYNNEI.

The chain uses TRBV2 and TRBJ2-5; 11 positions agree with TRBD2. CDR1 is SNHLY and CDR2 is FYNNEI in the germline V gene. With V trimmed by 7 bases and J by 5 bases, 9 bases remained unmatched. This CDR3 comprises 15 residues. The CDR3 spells CASTTSGKEGETQYF. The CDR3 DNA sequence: TGTGCCAGCACGACTAGCGGGAAAGAGGGGGAGACCCAGTACTTC.

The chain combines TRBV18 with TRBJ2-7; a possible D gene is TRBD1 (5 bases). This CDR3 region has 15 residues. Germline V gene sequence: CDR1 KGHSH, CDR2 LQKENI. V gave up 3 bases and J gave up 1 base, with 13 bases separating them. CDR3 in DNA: TGTGCCAGCTCACCGACAGAAATTAGGTCCTACGAGCAGTACTTC. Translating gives CASSPTEIRSYEQYF.

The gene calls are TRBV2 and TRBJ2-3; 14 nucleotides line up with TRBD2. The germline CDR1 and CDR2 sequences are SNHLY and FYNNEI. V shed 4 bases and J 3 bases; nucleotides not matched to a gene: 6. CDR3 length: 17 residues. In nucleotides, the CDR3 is TGTGCCAGCAGTGGAGGGACTAGCGGGGGCCAAACAGATACGCAGTATTTT. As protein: CASSGGTSGGQTDTQYF.

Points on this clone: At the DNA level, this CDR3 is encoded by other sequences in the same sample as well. The CDR3 coding sequence is TGTGCCAGCAGCCCGACTAGCGGACCCTACGAGCAGTACTTC. Protein: CASSPTSGPYEQYF. V is TRBV7-2 and J is TRBJ2-7; TRBD2 aligns across 9 bases. Germline V gene lookup returns CDR1 SGHTA and CDR2 FQGNSA. CDR3 size: 14 residues. Unmatched junction bases numbered 4, after V lost 5 bases and J lost 2 bases.

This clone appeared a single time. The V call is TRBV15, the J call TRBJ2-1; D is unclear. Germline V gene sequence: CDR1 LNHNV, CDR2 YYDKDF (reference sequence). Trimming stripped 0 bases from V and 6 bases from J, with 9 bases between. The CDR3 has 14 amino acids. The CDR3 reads CATSRDAASNEQFF. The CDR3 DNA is TGTGCCACCAGCAGAGATGCAGCCAGCAATGAGCAGTTCTTC.

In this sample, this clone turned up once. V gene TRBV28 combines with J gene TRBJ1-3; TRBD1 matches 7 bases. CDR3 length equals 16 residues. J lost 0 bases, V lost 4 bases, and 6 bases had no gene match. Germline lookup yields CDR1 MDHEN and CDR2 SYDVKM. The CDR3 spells CASSSQGDPSGNTIYF. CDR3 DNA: TGTGCCAGCAGTTCCCAGGGGGACCCCTCTGGAAACACCATATATTTT.

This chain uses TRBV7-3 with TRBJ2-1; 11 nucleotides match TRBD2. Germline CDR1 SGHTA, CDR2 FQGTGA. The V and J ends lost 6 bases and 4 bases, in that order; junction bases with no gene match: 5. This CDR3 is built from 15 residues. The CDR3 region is CASRKTSGAYNEQFF. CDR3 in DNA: TGTGCCAGCAGGAAGACTAGCGGGGCTTACAATGAGCAGTTCTTC.

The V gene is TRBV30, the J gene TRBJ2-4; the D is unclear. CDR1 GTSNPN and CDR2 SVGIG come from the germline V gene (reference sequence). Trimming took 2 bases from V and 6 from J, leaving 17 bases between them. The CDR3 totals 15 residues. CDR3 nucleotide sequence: TGTGCCTGGAGTCCCCTTTCTGGAAGATTAAACATTCAGTACTTC. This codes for CAWSPLSGRLNIQYF.

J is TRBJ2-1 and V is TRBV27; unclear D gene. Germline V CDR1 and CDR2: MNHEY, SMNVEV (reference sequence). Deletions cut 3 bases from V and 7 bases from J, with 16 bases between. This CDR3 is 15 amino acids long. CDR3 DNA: TGTGCCAGCAGTTTGGTCCAGGCCCGTGCGAATGAGCAGTTCTTC. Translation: CASSLVQARANEQFF.

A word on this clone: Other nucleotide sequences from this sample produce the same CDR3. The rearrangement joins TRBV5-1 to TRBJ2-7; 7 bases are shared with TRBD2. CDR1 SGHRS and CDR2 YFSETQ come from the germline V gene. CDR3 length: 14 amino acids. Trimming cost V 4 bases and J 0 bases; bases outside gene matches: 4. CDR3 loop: CASSPGGSSYEQYF. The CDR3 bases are TGCGCCAGCAGCCCCGGGGGGAGCTCCTACGAGCAGTACTTC.

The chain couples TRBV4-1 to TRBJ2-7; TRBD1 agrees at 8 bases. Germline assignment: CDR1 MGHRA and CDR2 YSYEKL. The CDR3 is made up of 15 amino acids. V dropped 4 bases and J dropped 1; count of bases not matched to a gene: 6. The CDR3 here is CASSLRQGFSYEQYF. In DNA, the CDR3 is TGCGCCAGCAGCCTTCGACAGGGGTTTTCCTACGAGCAGTACTTC.

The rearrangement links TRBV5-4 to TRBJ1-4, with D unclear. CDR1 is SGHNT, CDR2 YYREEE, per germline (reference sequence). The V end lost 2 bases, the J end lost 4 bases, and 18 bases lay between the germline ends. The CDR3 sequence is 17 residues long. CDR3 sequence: CASSLAALPTGNEKLFF. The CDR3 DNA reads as TGTGCCAGCAGCTTAGCAGCTCTGCCAACTGGTAATGAAAAACTGTTTTTT.

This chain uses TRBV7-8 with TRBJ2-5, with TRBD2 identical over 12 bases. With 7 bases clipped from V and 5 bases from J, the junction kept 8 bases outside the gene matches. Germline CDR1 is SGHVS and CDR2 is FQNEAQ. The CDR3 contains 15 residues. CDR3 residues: CASTLAGGRSETQYF. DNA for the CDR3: TGTGCCAGCACCCTAGCGGGGGGGCGTTCGGAGACCCAGTACTTC. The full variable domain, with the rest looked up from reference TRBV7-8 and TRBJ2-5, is GAGVSQSPRYKVAKRGQDVALRCDPISGHVSLFWYQQALGQGPEFLTYFQNEAQLDKSGLPSDRFFAERPEGSVSTLKIQRTQQEDSAVYLCASTLAGGRSETQYFGPGTRLLVL.

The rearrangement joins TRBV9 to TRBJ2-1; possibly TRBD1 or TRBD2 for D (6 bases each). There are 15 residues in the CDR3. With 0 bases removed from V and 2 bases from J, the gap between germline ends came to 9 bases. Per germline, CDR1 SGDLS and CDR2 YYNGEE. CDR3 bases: TGTGCCAGCAGCGTAGCGGAGGGGGCCTACAATGAGCAGTTCTTC. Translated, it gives CASSVAEGAYNEQFF.

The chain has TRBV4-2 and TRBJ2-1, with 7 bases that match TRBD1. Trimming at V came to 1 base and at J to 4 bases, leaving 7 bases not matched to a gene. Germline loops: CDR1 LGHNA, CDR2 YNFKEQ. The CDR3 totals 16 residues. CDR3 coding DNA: TGTGCCAGCAGCCAAGTTTCAGGGGGTGGGTACAATGAGCAGTTCTTC. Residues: CASSQVSGGGYNEQFF.

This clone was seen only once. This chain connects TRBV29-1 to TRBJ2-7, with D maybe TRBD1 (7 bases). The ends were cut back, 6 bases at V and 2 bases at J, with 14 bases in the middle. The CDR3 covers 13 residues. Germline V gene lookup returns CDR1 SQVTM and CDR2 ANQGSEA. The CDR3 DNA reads TGCAGCGTCGGCAGGGGGGACGCCTACGAGCAGTACTTC. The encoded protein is CSVGRGDAYEQYF.